These 17 T cell receptor beta chains share one sample of origin, sequenced in a study of post-analysis software for immune sequencing data. Study observations and caveats: Patients used about five TRBV segments, including TRBV5-6, TRBV5-1 and TRBV20-1, more often than controls.

Their recognized antigens are unknown. The TCR beta cDNA libraries carried unique molecular identifiers. TCRdb re-derived calls from the PCR reads in MiXCR, one entry per CDR3 protein. The sample has roughly 400,000 distinct CDR3 sequences; roughly 38% are singletons. The sequenced sample consisted of blood. These receptors all come from a girl aged 2 to 10 with multiple sclerosis.

The genes are TRBV6-5 and TRBJ2-3, with 7 bases identical to TRBD2. The CDR3 is 15 residues long. The V and J ends lost 2 bases and 0 bases, in that order; junction bases with no gene match: 2. Germline lookup yields CDR1 MNHEY and CDR2 SVGAGI. The CDR3 nucleotides read TGTGCCAGCAGTTACGGGGGGGGTAGCACAGATACGCAGTATTTT. It yields the protein CASSYGGGSTDTQYF.

This clonotype was detected only a few times. The chain uses TRBV6-4 and TRBJ2-5; no reliable D call. Germline CDR1 and CDR2: MRHNA and SNTAGT. The V end was cut by 4 bases, the J end by 2 bases, with 11 bases between. The CDR3 runs 14 residues. CDR3 residues: CASSVLLVQETQYF. The CDR3, as DNA: TGTGCCAGCAGTGTACTCCTTGTTCAAGAGACCCAGTACTTC.

The table lists this clonotype with a few counts. At one of its ends the junction is not consistent with the germline gene, which may arise from a read error. The gene calls are TRBV20-1 and TRBJ1-2, with D maybe TRBD1 (6 bases). This CDR3 has 16 amino acids. CDR1 DFQATT and CDR2 SNEGSKA come from the germline V gene (reference sequence). The CDR3 protein is CSVRDREGGLGYGYTF. CDR3 nucleotides: TGCAGTGTTAGAGATCGGGAGGGGGGGCTCGGCTATGGCTACACCTTC.

This chain connects TRBV20-1 to TRBJ2-5; unclear D gene. The CDR3 contains 14 residues. The V and J ends lost 2 bases and 1 base respectively, with 11 bases between them. Germline V gene lookup returns CDR1 DFQATT and CDR2 SNEGSKA (reference sequence). The CDR3, as DNA: TGCAGTGCTAGAACCCAAGGCTCCCAAGAGACCCAGTACTTC. It codes for CSARTQGSQETQYF.

The V gene is TRBV12-3 or TRBV12-4, the J gene TRBJ2-7; D ambiguous. The CDR3 consists of 13 residues. V shed 6 bases and J shed 4 bases, with 13 bases lying between them. The CDR3 DNA reads as TGTGCCAGCAGGGACCTAGGAGAATACGAGCAGTACTTC. This encodes CASRDLGEYEQYF.

This clonotype was counted between two and nine times. The chain has TRBV20-1 and TRBJ1-5; possibly TRBD1 for D (5 bases). This CDR3 has 16 amino acids. Trimming stripped 1 base from V and 4 bases from J, with 17 bases between. CDR1 is DFQATT and CDR2 is SNEGSKA in the germline V gene (reference sequence). CDR3 DNA sequence: TGCAGTGCTAGAGGCAGGGTGGGGGTAAGGAATCAGCCCCAGCATTTT. Translation gives CSARGRVGVRNQPQHF.

This clonotype was observed a few times. J is TRBJ2-3 and V is TRBV10-3, with D perhaps TRBD1 (5 bases). The length of the CDR3 is 14 residues. Germline CDR1 reads ENHRY; CDR2 reads SYGVKD. The V end was cut by 8 bases, the J end by 2 bases, with 14 bases between. The DNA of the CDR3 is TGTGCCATCTGTCAATCGACAGACACAGATACGCAGTATTTT. This translates into CAICQSTDTDTQYF.

V usage is TRBV29-1 and J usage is TRBJ2-1, with a tentative D call TRBD2 (6 bases). V was cut by 6 bases and J by 8 bases, with 8 bases left in between. Germline V lookup: CDR1 SQVTM, CDR2 ANQGSEA. CDR3 length: 10 amino acids. The CDR3 DNA reads as TGCAGCGTCGGGAGCGATGAGCAGTTCTTC. Protein product: CSVGSDEQFF.

V is TRBV4-3 and J is TRBJ2-7; D uncertain. TRBJ2-4 matches the DNA end more closely, so the J call is doubtful. This CDR3 spans 14 amino acids. Germline V gives CDR1 LGHNA, CDR2 YSLEER. CDR3 sequence reads: CASSHKLLENIQYF. The CDR3 DNA follows: TGCGCCAGCAGCCACAAATTGCTAGAAAACATTCAGTACTTC.

This clonotype was seen once. This chain connects TRBV15 to TRBJ2-7; the match to TRBD1 covers 9 bases. The germline V gene encodes CDR1 LNHNV and CDR2 YYDKDF (reference sequence). The length of the CDR3 is 16 residues. V shed 1 base and J 6 bases; nucleotides not matched to a gene: 10. The CDR3 here is CATSRASGQGLSEQYF. In DNA, the CDR3 is TGTGCCACCAGCAGAGCCTCCGGACAGGGGTTGTCCGAGCAGTACTTC.

This clonotype was picked up a small number of times. J is TRBJ2-5 and V is TRBV7-9; D gene unclear. Trimming took off 5 bases at V and 5 bases at J, with 15 bases between the two ends. The CDR3 is 14 amino acids. The germline V gene encodes CDR1 SEHNR and CDR2 FQNEAQ (reference sequence). CDR3 in DNA: TGTGCCAGCAGCCCCCGCGGAAGGCAGGAGACCCAGTACTTC. Translated, it gives CASSPRGRQETQYF.

The rearrangement links TRBV6-5 to TRBJ2-3; 12 positions match TRBD2. The J segment lost 2 bases and the V segment lost 4 bases, leaving 4 bases of the junction unmatched. Germline CDR1 is MNHEY and CDR2 is SVGAGI. CDR3 length equals 16 residues. The CDR3 sequence is CASSFRLAGDTDTQYF. Here the CDR3 DNA reads TGTGCCAGCAGTTTCCGACTAGCGGGAGACACAGATACGCAGTATTTT.

This chain links TRBV20-1 with TRBJ2-5; weak D call: TRBD2 (5 bases). The CDR3 is 12 residues long. The V gene lost 8 bases and the J gene lost 4 bases, with 14 bases spanning the gap. Germline V gene data show CDR1 as DFQATT and CDR2 as SNEGSKA (reference sequence). The CDR3 nucleotides are TGCAGTATCCCCGGGCTAGCAGAGACCCAGTACTTC. Translating gives CSIPGLAETQYF.

The chain links TRBV28 to TRBJ1-2; possible D gene TRBD1, 6 bases. The germline CDR1 and CDR2 sequences are MDHEN and SYDVKM. The V end lost 4 bases, the J end lost 4 bases, and 7 bases lay between the germline ends. The CDR3 is 12 residues long. The CDR3 DNA follows: TGTGCCAGCAGTTCGGACAGCTATGGCTACACCTTC. As protein: CASSSDSYGYTF.

The chain uses TRBV6-1 and TRBJ2-7; 8 nucleotides line up with TRBD2. CDR1 MNHNS and CDR2 SASEGT come from the germline V gene. The CDR3 is made up of 17 amino acids. Unmatched junction bases numbered 13, after V lost 6 bases and J lost 0 bases. The CDR3 is CASRRTRTSGSSYEQYF. The CDR3 nucleotides read TGTGCCAGCAGAAGGACCAGGACCAGCGGGAGCTCCTACGAGCAGTACTTC.

This rearrangement joins TRBV12-5 to TRBJ2-1; TRBD2 matches 9 bases. This CDR3 is built from 14 residues. V shed 6 bases, J shed 7 bases, and the junction held 7 bases outside the gene matches. The germline CDR1 and CDR2 sequences are LGHNT and FRNRAP. The CDR3 is CASGWGLAVNEQFF. The DNA for the CDR3 is TGTGCTAGTGGCTGGGGACTAGCTGTAAATGAGCAGTTCTTC.

V gene TRBV20-1 combines with J gene TRBJ2-3, with TRBD2 matching 9 bases. CDR1 and CDR2 (germline): DFQATT, SNEGSKA (reference sequence). The CDR3 is made up of 15 amino acids. J gave up 2 bases and V 3 bases, and 6 bases lay outside the gene matches. The CDR3 DNA follows: TGCAGTGCTAGTAATCCTAGCGGGGTCACAGATACGCAGTATTTT. Amino acids: CSASNPSGVTDTQYF.